The source of this TCR beta chain is a study of PD-1 blockade in classical Hodgkin lymphoma. Background on the study: It was nivolumab at 3 mg/kg, given intravenously every 2 weeks, that patients received.

Time point defined: cycle 4 day 1 (C4D1), after 5 to 7 weeks of nivolumab. Brentuximab vedotin exposure varied, and every patient relapsed after autologous stem cell transplantation. Data came from immunoSEQ multiplex PCR; TCRdb stores just in-frame clones and leaves some out. The sample consists of about 41,000 clones, around 69% of them appearing once. The CDR3 runs to 13 residues. Looked up from germline, CDR1 is SEHNR and CDR2 is FQNEAQ (reference sequence). Study conclusions and caveats: Compared with healthy donors, newly diagnosed patients reportedly showed lower baseline TCR diversity. Baseline diversity resembling that of newly diagnosed patients was seen in complete responders.

Details on this clone: Its target is unknown.

Specimen: peripheral blood mononuclear cells (PBMCs), collected before the fourth cycle of nivolumab. The clonotype comes from a human donor with classical Hodgkin lymphoma. V gene TRBV7-9 combines with J gene TRBJ2-1; TRBD2 might be the D (6 bases). The CDR3 loop is CARESLEVNEQFF. The CDR3 DNA reads as TGTGCTCGGGAGAGTTTAGAGGTAAATGAGCAGTTCTTC.